This T cell receptor beta chain came from a study of blood T cell repertoires in COVID-19. Study in general: COVID-19 samples, acute and convalescent, were from the United States, Italy and Spain. T cells, B-cell-depleted T cells, or PBMCs supplied cDNA or gDNA.

Original processing methods: Estimated nucleated cell counts came from reference gene primer amplification. Sequencing was performed with immunoSEQ multiplex PCR; in TCRdb, only in-frame clones are kept and a portion is missing. V and J calls and clone size follow that table, whereas D and trimming were derived from the DNA. There are about 87,000 clones in the sample; roughly 88% occur only once, and approximately 3% lies in the top ten. The germline V gene encodes CDR1 LNHDA and CDR2 SQIVND (reference sequence). CDR3 length: 13 residues. After removal of 8 bases from V and 7 bases from J, the junction contained 8 bases not matched to a gene.

The sequencing sample was made of peripheral blood. The chain has TRBV19 and TRBJ1-2, with 9 bases aligning to TRBD1. The source of this sequence is a woman older than 75 with COVID-19, enrolled during active disease. Here the CDR3 DNA reads TGTGCCAGTTCGGGACAGGGCTTGACTGGCTACACCTTC. This gives the protein CASSGQGLTGYTF.